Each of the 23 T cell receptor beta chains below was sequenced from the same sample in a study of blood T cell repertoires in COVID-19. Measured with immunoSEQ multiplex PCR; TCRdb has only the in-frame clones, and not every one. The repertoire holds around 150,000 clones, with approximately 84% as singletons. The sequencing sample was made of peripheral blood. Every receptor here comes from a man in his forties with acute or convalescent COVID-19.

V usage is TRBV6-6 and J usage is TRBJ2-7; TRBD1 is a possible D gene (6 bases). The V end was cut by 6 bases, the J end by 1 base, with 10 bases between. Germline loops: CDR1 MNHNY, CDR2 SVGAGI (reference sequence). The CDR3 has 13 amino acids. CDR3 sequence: CASSPTGSYEQYF. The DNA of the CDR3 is TGTGCCAGCAGCCCTACAGGGTCCTACGAGCAGTACTTC.

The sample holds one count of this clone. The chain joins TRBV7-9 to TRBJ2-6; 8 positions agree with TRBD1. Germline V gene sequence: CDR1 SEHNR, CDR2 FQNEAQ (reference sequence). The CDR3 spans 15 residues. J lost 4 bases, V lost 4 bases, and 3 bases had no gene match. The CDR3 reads CASSSTGAGANVLTF. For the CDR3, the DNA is TGTGCCAGCAGCTCGACAGGGGCAGGGGCCAACGTCCTGACTTTC.

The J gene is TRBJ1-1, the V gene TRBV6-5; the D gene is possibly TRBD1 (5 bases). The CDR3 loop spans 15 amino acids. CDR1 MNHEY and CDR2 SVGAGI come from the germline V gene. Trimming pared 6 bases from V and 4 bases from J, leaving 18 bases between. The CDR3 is CASSGTAGMGTEAFF. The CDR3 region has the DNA TGTGCCAGCAGCGGGACGGCGGGGATGGGCACTGAAGCTTTCTTT.

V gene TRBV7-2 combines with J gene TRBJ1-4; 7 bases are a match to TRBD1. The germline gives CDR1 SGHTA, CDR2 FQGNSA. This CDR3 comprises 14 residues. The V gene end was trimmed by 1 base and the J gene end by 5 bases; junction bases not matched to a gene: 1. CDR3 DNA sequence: TGTGCCAGCAGCTTAGTGACAGGGAATGAAAAACTGTTTTTT. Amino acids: CASSLVTGNEKLFF.

Here the CDR3 DNA reads TGTGCCAGCAGCCCGACCGGGACAGAATACTACGAGCAGTACTTC. It is translated as CASSPTGTEYYEQYF. V is TRBV6-5 and J is TRBJ2-7, with TRBD1 matching 7 bases. The trim removed 6 bases at V and 3 bases at J, leaving 11 bases unmatched. Germline V CDR1 and CDR2: MNHEY, SVGAGI. CDR3 length: 15 amino acids.

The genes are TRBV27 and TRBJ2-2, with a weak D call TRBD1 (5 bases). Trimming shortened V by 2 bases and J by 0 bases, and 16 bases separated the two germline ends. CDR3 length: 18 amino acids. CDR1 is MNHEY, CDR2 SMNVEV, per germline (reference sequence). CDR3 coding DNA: TGTGCCAGCAGTTTACTCCGGCCCGTGACAGCGAACACCGGGGAGCTGTTTTTT. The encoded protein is CASSLLRPVTANTGELFF.

CDR3 region: CASSQVGHSYNEQFF. In DNA, the CDR3 is TGTGCCAGCAGCCAAGTGGGCCACTCCTACAATGAGCAGTTCTTC. This rearrangement joins TRBV14 to TRBJ2-1, with D hard to call. CDR1 is SGHDN and CDR2 is FVKESK in the germline V gene. The CDR3 contains 15 residues. Trimming shortened V by 1 base and J by 0 bases, and 7 bases separated the two germline ends.

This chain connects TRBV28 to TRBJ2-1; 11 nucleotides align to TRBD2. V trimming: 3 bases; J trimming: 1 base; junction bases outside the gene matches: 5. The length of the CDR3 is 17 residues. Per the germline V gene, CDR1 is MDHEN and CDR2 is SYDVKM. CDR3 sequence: CASSLTSGAPSYNEQFF. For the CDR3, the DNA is TGTGCCAGCAGTTTGACTAGCGGGGCCCCATCCTACAATGAGCAGTTCTTC.

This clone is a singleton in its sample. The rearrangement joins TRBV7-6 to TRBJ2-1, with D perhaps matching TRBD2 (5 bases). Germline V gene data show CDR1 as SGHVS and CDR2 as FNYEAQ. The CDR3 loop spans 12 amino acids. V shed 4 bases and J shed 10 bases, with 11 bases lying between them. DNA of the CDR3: TGTGCCAGCAGCTGGACCCCGGGGGAGCAGTTCTTC. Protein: CASSWTPGEQFF. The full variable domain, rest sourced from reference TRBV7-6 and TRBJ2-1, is GAGVSQSPRYKVTKRGQDVALRCDPISGHVSLYWYRQALGQGPEFLTYFNYEAQQDKSGLPNDRFSAERPEGSISTLTIQRTEQRDSAMYRCASSWTPGEQFFGPGTRLTVL.

The CDR3 loop reads CASSEDSNSPLHF. The CDR3 nucleotides read TGTGCCAGCAGCGAGGACAGTAATTCACCCCTCCACTTT. This rearrangement joins TRBV6-7 to TRBJ1-6; possible D gene TRBD1, 6 bases. TRBV6-7 is sorted into the ORF group, with uncertain function. The CDR3 extends over 13 amino acids. Trimming stripped 6 bases from V and 6 bases from J, with 9 bases between.

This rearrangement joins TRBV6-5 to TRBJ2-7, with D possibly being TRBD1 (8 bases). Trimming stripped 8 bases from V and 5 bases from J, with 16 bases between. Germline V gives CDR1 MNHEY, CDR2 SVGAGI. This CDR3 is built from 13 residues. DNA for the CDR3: TGTGCCAGCGGGGGGGACAGGCTCAACGAGCAGTACTTC. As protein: CASGGDRLNEQYF.

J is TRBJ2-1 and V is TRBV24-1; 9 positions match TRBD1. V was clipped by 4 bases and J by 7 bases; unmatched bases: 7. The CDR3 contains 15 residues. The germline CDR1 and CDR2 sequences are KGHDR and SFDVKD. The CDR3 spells CATSEPGTGKNEQFF. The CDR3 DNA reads TGTGCCACCAGTGAACCCGGGACAGGGAAGAATGAGCAGTTCTTC.

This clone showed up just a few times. CDR3 nucleotide sequence: TGTGCCAGCAGCTTAGGCTCGACAGGGCTAATTAGTTCAGAAGCTTTCTTT. Translating it yields CASSLGSTGLISSEAFF. The V and J genes are TRBV7-6 and TRBJ1-1; 7 positions agree with TRBD1. With 1 base clipped from V and 8 bases from J, the junction kept 16 bases outside the gene matches. CDR1 SGHVS and CDR2 FNYEAQ come from the germline V gene. This CDR3 spans 17 amino acids.

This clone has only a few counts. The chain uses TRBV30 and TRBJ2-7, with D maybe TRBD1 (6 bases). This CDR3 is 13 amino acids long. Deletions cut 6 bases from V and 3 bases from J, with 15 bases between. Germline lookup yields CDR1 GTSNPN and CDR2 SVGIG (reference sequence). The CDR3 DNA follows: TGTGCCTGTACCCGGGACAAAGGCTACGAGCAGTACTTC. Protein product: CACTRDKGYEQYF.

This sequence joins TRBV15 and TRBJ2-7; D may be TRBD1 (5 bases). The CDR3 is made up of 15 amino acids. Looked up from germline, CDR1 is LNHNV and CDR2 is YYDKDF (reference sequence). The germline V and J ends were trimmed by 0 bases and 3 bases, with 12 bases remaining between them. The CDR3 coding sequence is TGTGCCACCAGCAGAGACCTGAGACAGTACTACGAGCAGTACTTC. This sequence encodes CATSRDLRQYYEQYF.

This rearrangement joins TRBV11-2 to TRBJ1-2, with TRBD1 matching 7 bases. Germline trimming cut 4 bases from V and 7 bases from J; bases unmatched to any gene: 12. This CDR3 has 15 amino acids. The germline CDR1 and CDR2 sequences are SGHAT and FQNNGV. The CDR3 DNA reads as TGTGCCAGCAGCTCCGGGACAGCCGGGGGGGGTGGCTACACCTTC. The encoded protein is CASSSGTAGGGGYTF.

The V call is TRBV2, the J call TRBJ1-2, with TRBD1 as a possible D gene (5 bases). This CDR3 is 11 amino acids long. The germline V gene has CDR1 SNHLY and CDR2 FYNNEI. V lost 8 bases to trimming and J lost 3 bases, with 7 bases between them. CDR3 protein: CASVRDYGYTF. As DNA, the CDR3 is TGTGCCAGCGTCAGGGACTATGGCTACACCTTC.

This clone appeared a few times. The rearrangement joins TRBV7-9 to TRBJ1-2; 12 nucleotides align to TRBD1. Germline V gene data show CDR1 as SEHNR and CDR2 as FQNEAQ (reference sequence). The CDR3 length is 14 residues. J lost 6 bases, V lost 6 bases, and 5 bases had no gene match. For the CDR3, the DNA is TGTGCCAGCAGGCGGGACAGGGGGCTTGATGGCTACACCTTC. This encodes CASRRDRGLDGYTF.

CDR3 in amino acids: CASSHKTAALYEQYF. The CDR3 coding sequence is TGTGCCAGCAGCCACAAGACAGCTGCCCTCTACGAGCAGTACTTC. The chain employs TRBV5-8 and TRBJ2-7, with D perhaps TRBD1 (5 bases). Trimming removed 4 bases from V and 3 bases from J, with 17 bases in between. The CDR3 sequence is 15 residues long. Germline CDR1 SGHTS, CDR2 YDEGEE.

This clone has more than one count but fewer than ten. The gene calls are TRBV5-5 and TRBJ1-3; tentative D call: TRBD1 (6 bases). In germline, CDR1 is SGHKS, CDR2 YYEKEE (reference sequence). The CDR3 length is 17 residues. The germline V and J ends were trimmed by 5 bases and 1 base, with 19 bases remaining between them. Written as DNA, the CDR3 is TGTGCCAGCAGTCCAAGCATAGGGGGGGGTTCTGGAAACACCATATATTTT. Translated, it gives CASSPSIGGGSGNTIYF.

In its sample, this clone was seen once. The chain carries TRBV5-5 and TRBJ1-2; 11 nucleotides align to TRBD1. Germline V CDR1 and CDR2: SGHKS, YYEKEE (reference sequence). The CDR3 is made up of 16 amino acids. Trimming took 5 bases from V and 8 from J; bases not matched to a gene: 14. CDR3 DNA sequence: TGTGCCAGCAGGCCCGACTGGACAGGGGGCTGGGGAGGCTACACCTTC. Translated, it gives CASRPDWTGGWGGYTF.

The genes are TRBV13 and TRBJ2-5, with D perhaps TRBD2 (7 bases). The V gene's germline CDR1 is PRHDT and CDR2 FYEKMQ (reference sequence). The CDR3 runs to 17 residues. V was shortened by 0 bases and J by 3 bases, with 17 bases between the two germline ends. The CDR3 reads CASSLGRLEGGEETQYF. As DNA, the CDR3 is TGTGCCAGCAGCTTAGGGCGACTAGAAGGGGGGGAAGAGACCCAGTACTTC. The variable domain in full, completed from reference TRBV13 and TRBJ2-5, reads AAGVIQSPRHLIKEKRETATLKCYPIPRHDTVYWYQQGPGQDPQFLISFYEKMQSDKGSIPDRFSAQQFSDYHSELNMSSLELGDSALYFCASSLGRLEGGEETQYFGPGTRLLVL.

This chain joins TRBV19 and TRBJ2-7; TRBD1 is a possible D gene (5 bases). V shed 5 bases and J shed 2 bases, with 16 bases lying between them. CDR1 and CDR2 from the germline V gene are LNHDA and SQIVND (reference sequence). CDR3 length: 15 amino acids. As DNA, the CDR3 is TGTGCCAGTAGTCGAGCCCCGGACACAACCTACGAGCAGTACTTC. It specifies CASSRAPDTTYEQYF.